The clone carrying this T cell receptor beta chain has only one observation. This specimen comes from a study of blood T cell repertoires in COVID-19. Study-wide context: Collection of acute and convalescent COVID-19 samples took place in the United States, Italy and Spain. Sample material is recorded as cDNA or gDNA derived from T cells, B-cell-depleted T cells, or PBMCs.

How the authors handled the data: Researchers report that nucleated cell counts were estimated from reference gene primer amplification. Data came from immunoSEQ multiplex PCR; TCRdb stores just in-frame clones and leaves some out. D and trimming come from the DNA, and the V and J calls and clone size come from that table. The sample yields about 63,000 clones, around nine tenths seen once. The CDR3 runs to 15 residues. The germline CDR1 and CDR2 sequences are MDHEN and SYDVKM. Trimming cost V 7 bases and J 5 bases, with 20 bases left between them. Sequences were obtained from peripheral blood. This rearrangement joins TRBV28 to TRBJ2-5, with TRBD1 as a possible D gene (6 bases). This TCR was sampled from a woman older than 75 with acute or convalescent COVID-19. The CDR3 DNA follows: TGTGCCAGCACCCTCGCAGGGGCTCAGCGGGAGACCCAGTACTTC. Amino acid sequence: CASTLAGAQRETQYF.